This T cell receptor (beta chain) was retrieved from a study of identical twins. TCRdb re-derived calls from the 5' RACE reads in MiXCR, one entry per CDR3 protein. This table has 520,000 or so distinct CDR3 sequences, around 20% appearing once. Healthy Caucasians alone served as donors. V lost 4 bases and J lost 4; bases outside the gene matches: 3. The CDR3 runs 13 residues. Germline V gives CDR1 SGHTA, CDR2 FQGNSA. The sample was also linked to a second study, of T cells expressing NK-cell markers. In that study: Source material for TCR beta repertoires consisted of sorted CD3+CD56+NKG2C+, CD3+CD56+NKG2C- and CD3+CD56-NKG2C+ T cells. In several donors, dominant clonotypes made up about 28.3-60.1% of CD3+CD56-NKG2C+ cells. HCMV specificity of the expanded NKG2C+ T cell clones stayed unclear.

The clonotype originates from a woman younger than 30 in good health. The specimen was CD4+ T cells sorted from blood. The chain links TRBV7-2 to TRBJ2-7, with 8 bases that match TRBD2. CDR3 amino acids: CASSWGGRYEQYF. CDR3 bases: TGTGCCAGCAGCTGGGGCGGGAGGTACGAGCAGTACTTC.